The clone carrying this T cell receptor (beta chain) has just a few counts. Antigen: not known. The source of the sample is a study of vaccination effects on CD4 cells after COVID-19. Study details: After the second dose, samples were taken at median day 72.

The ends were cut back, 0 bases at V and 7 bases at J, with 15 bases in the middle. Per germline, CDR1 KGHDR and CDR2 SFDVKD. The CDR3 loop spans 16 amino acids. This table comes from immunoSEQ multiplex PCR, and its TCRdb copy is limited to in-frame clones, with some not included. The sample lists about 32,000 clones, approximately 72% occurring once. ViraFEST expansion of antigen-specific CD4+ T cells with viral peptide pools preceded sequencing. Following a roughly 9-day culture, CD4+ T cells were purified. As their vaccination, participants received two doses of either BNT162b2 or mRNA-1273. This chain links TRBV24-1 with TRBJ1-5, with D possibly being TRBD1 (5 bases). The clonotype originates from a human donor who received a COVID-19 vaccine. The starting material was CD4+ T cells from PBMCs cultured with HCoV-229E spike peptides, obtained after COVID-19 vaccination. CDR3 bases: TGTGCCACCAGTGATTTGAGGCAGGCCAAGGGGCAGCCCCAGCATTTT. Translating gives CATSDLRQAKGQPQHF.